The 23 T cell receptor beta chains reported below all come from one sample, sequenced in a study of beta chain features in type 1 diabetes. Their cognate antigens are unknown. Regarding the study as a whole: Among all four CD4+ subsets, Type 1 diabetes patients had TCRB CDR3s that were moderately but significantly shorter.

cDNA synthesis used the whole RNA isolate, giving expressed TCRB sequences. Clones were sequenced by immunoSEQ multiplex PCR, and TCRdb holds only the in-frame ones, with some missing. Seen here are around 260,000 clones, approximately 25% observed once, and the top ten hold 0.012%. Sample: naive CD4+ T cells from blood. These receptors were taken from a woman in her 30s with type 1 diabetes.

The rearrangement uses TRBV30 and TRBJ2-1, with 7 bases matching TRBD2. Germline V gene data show CDR1 as GTSNPN and CDR2 as SVGIG (reference sequence). The CDR3 extends over 14 amino acids. The V and J ends lost 7 bases and 6 bases, in that order; junction bases with no gene match: 12. CDR3 sequence reads: CASPGERDRNEQFF. DNA of the CDR3: TGTGCCTCCCCCGGGGAGCGGGATCGCAATGAGCAGTTCTTC.

The chain joins TRBV12-2 to TRBJ1-5; TRBD1 reflects the table's D call only, with no check against the DNA. TRBV12-2 is a pseudogene locus. The CDR3 runs to 19 residues. Written as DNA, the CDR3 is TGTGCAAGTCGCTTAGATCACTTGGGTGACAGGGTGAGGAATCAGCCCCAGCATTTT. The encoded protein is CASRLDHLGDRVRNQPQHF.

The chain couples TRBV19 to TRBJ1-2; D possibly corresponds to TRBD1 (5 bases). This CDR3 is built from 14 residues. Germline CDR1 is LNHDA and CDR2 is SQIVND (reference sequence). V lost 5 bases and J 0 bases, leaving 10 bases between the germline ends. The CDR3 spells CASSDPGANYGYTF. The CDR3 DNA is TGTGCCAGTAGTGATCCGGGGGCTAACTATGGCTACACCTTC.

The rearrangement uses TRBV5-4 and TRBJ2-1, with 7 bases lining up with TRBD2. Looked up from germline, CDR1 is SGHNT and CDR2 is YYREEE (reference sequence). V shed 3 bases and J 3 bases; nucleotides not matched to a gene: 3. The CDR3 length is 14 residues. The CDR3 DNA is TGTGCCAGCAGCTCCCGGGACTACTACAATGAGCAGTTCTTC. It is translated as CASSSRDYYNEQFF.

Only a few counts were recorded for this clone. The chain joins TRBV29-1 to TRBJ2-5, with unresolved D. Germline CDR1 SQVTM, CDR2 ANQGSEA. This CDR3 is 12 amino acids long. Between the trimmed V and J ends, which lost 1 base and 3 bases, there was a span of 6 bases. CDR3 protein: CSVEGQEETQYF. The CDR3 coding sequence is TGCAGCGTTGAAGGTCAGGAAGAGACCCAGTACTTC.

The rearrangement joins TRBV7-6 to TRBJ1-5; D gene uncertain. Deletions cut 0 bases from V and 4 bases from J, with 13 bases between. The CDR3 is 16 amino acids. CDR1 and CDR2 (germline): SGHVS, FNYEAQ. The CDR3 spells CASSLAPNGGNQPQHF. CDR3 sequence (DNA): TGTGCCAGCAGCTTAGCCCCGAACGGAGGGAATCAGCCCCAGCATTTT.

As concerns this clone: Other DNA sequences in the sample encode the same CDR3. V and J are TRBV18 and TRBJ2-7, with TRBD1 identical over 7 bases. This CDR3 region has 13 residues. With V trimmed by 3 bases and J by 4 bases, 3 bases remained unmatched. Germline V gives CDR1 KGHSH, CDR2 LQKENI. The CDR3 nucleotides are TGTGCCAGCTCACCCGGGACAGAATACGAGCAGTACTTC. Its protein is CASSPGTEYEQYF. The variable domain in full, with the rest retrieved from reference TRBV18 and TRBJ2-7, is NAGVMQNPRHLVRRRGQEARLRCSPMKGHSHVYWYRQLPEEGLKFMVYLQKENIIDESGMPKERFSAEFPKEGPSILRIQQVVRGDSAAYFCASSPGTEYEQYFGPGTRLTVT.

CDR3 protein: CASSIQGAGNTIYF. CDR3 bases: TGTGCCAGTAGTATTCAGGGTGCCGGAAACACCATATATTTT. The chain has TRBV19 and TRBJ1-3; D may be TRBD1 (5 bases). CDR3 size: 14 residues. Germline CDR1 LNHDA, CDR2 SQIVND (reference sequence). Trimming left V 3 bases short and J 4 bases short, with 10 bases between.

The chain employs TRBV11-3 and TRBJ2-1; D remains unclear. The CDR3 length is 13 residues. The V gene's germline CDR1 is SGHNT and CDR2 YENEEA. The V end lost 1 base, the J end lost 8 bases, and 9 bases lay between the germline ends. For the CDR3, the DNA is TGTGCCAGCAGCTTAGGTAGCATCGATGAGCAGTTCTTC. Residues: CASSLGSIDEQFF.

In the case of this clone: The sample holds other DNA sequences that translate to the same CDR3. DNA of the CDR3: TGCAGCGTTGGACAGGACTATGGCTACACCTTC. Protein product: CSVGQDYGYTF. The chain joins TRBV29-1 to TRBJ1-2, with D tentatively TRBD1 (6 bases). The ends were cut back, 4 bases at V and 3 bases at J, with 6 bases in the middle. CDR1 is SQVTM and CDR2 is ANQGSEA in the germline V gene. The CDR3 is made up of 11 amino acids.

The rearrangement uses TRBV7-3 and TRBJ2-3; a weak D match, TRBD1 (7 bases). Germline CDR1 and CDR2: SGHTA and FQGTGA. Between the trimmed V and J ends, which lost 5 bases and 2 bases, there was a span of 17 bases. The CDR3 has 16 amino acids. The CDR3 spells CASSAAGGTYTDTQYF. The DNA of the CDR3 is TGTGCCAGCAGCGCGGCAGGGGGGACATACACAGATACGCAGTATTTT.

The chain is built from TRBV9 and TRBJ2-5, with a possible D match to TRBD2 (5 bases). V was clipped by 3 bases and J by 9 bases, with 15 bases between them. CDR1 and CDR2 (germline): SGDLS, YYNGEE. The CDR3 covers 13 residues. The CDR3 sequence is CASSANIGEPQYF. Written as DNA, the CDR3 is TGTGCCAGCAGCGCGAATATTGGGGAGCCCCAGTACTTC.

This clone appeared a few times. The chain couples TRBV5-4 to TRBJ2-5; a weak D match, TRBD2 (7 bases). Trimming stripped 4 bases from V and 8 bases from J, with 15 bases between. The CDR3 runs 13 residues. Germline V gene lookup returns CDR1 SGHNT and CDR2 YYREEE (reference sequence). CDR3 sequence: CASSKDTGGTQYF. The CDR3 region has the DNA TGTGCCAGCAGCAAGGACACGGGGGGCACCCAGTACTTC.

This clone appeared a few times. The chain links TRBV29-1 to TRBJ2-1; 8 bases agree with TRBD2. The length of the CDR3 is 17 residues. Germline V gene data show CDR1 as SQVTM and CDR2 as ANQGSEA. V lost 3 bases, J lost 9 bases, and 19 bases stayed unmatched. CDR3 coding DNA: TGCAGCGTTGATAGCGGGATTGGCGAGGGGATGATTGGTGAGCAGTTCTTC. Amino acids: CSVDSGIGEGMIGEQFF.

The chain combines TRBV4-1 with TRBJ1-2; 9 bases align to TRBD1. CDR1 MGHRA and CDR2 YSYEKL come from the germline V gene. Losses at the gene ends were 0 bases for V and 4 bases for J; bases not matched to a gene: 3. This CDR3 comprises 15 residues. CDR3 in amino acids: CASSQERTGAYGYTF. The CDR3 nucleotides are TGCGCCAGCAGCCAAGAAAGGACAGGGGCCTATGGCTACACCTTC.

This clone was seen a few times. The chain joins TRBV28 to TRBJ2-7, with 7 bases identical to TRBD1. Germline assignment: CDR1 MDHEN and CDR2 SYDVKM. This CDR3 spans 14 amino acids. V gave up 6 bases and J gave up 7 bases; unmatched junction bases: 12. CDR3 DNA: TGTGCCAGCAGCGTTCTACAGGGGTTTGGGGAGCAGTACTTC. Translating it yields CASSVLQGFGEQYF.

This clone was counted once. V is TRBV18 and J is TRBJ2-3, with D unresolved. Germline CDR1 and CDR2: KGHSH and LQKENI. The CDR3 spans 13 residues. Trimming left V 6 bases short and J 0 bases short, with 7 bases between. CDR3 sequence reads: CASSRTSTDTQYF. The DNA of the CDR3 is TGTGCCAGCTCCCGCACTAGCACAGATACGCAGTATTTT. The whole variable domain, remainder taken from reference TRBV18 and TRBJ2-3, is NAGVMQNPRHLVRRRGQEARLRCSPMKGHSHVYWYRQLPEEGLKFMVYLQKENIIDESGMPKERFSAEFPKEGPSILRIQQVVRGDSAAYFCASSRTSTDTQYFGPGTRLTVL.

This clone has only a few counts. The CDR3 DNA is TGTGCCTGGAGCGCCGGTTCTAGCGGGAGTCACAATGAGCAGTTCTTC. Translated: CAWSAGSSGSHNEQFF. This chain joins TRBV30 and TRBJ2-1; 10 nucleotides line up with TRBD2. V dropped 3 bases and J dropped 5; count of bases not matched to a gene: 10. This CDR3 contains 16 residues. Germline assignment: CDR1 GTSNPN and CDR2 SVGIG (reference sequence).

The rearrangement uses TRBV9 and TRBJ1-2, with TRBD1 as a possible D gene (6 bases). V was cut by 4 bases and J by 4 bases, with 17 bases left in between. The germline CDR1 and CDR2 sequences are SGDLS and YYNGEE. This CDR3 is 15 amino acids long. CDR3 nucleotide sequence: TGTGCCAGCAGCCCCACGCCGGGACAACGCTATGGCTACACCTTC. Its translation: CASSPTPGQRYGYTF.

The gene calls are TRBV29-1 and TRBJ1-1, with TRBD1 identical over 8 bases. J lost 3 bases, V lost 5 bases, and 11 bases had no gene match. Germline lookup yields CDR1 SQVTM and CDR2 ANQGSEA. This CDR3 is 15 amino acids long. The CDR3 coding sequence is TGCAGCGTTCGACAGGCAGGGGGCGGTTACACTGAAGCTTTCTTT. Its translation: CSVRQAGGGYTEAFF.

V and J are TRBV5-1 and TRBJ2-5, with D perhaps matching TRBD2 (5 bases). Germline loops: CDR1 SGHRS, CDR2 YFSETQ. V was clipped by 4 bases and J by 2 bases, with 15 bases between them. The CDR3 totals 15 residues. CDR3 bases: TGCGCCAGCAGCCGGGGAGTGCGACCACAAGAGACCCAGTACTTC. The encoded protein is CASSRGVRPQETQYF.

V is TRBV5-4 and J is TRBJ2-3; 9 bases line up with TRBD2. The CDR3 sequence is 16 residues long. Germline CDR1 SGHNT, CDR2 YYREEE (reference sequence). V shed 2 bases, J shed 2 bases, and the junction held 6 bases outside the gene matches. The CDR3 coding sequence is TGTGCCAGCAGCTTCCCATTAGCGGGAGTCACAGATACGCAGTATTTT. Its protein is CASSFPLAGVTDTQYF. The variable domain in full, with the rest retrieved from reference TRBV5-4 and TRBJ2-3, is ETGVTQSPTHLIKTRGQQVTLRCSSQSGHNTVSWYQQALGQGPQFIFQYYREEENGRGNFPPRFSGLQFPNYSSELNVNALELDDSALYLCASSFPLAGVTDTQYFGPGTRLTVL.

This clone was found a few times. The CDR3 DNA reads as TGTGCCAGCAGCTCAAACACAGATACGCAGTATTTT. Its protein product is CASSSNTDTQYF. V is TRBV11-2 and J is TRBJ2-3; D remains unclear. Trimming removed 4 bases at V and 2 bases at J, with 4 bases between. Germline V gene lookup returns CDR1 SGHAT and CDR2 FQNNGV. The length of the CDR3 is 12 residues. Drawing the rest from reference TRBV11-2 and TRBJ2-3, the complete variable domain is EAGVAQSPRYKIIEKRQSVAFWCNPISGHATLYWYQQILGQGPKLLIQFQNNGVVDDSQLPKDRFSAERLKGVDSTLKIQPAKLEDSAVYLCASSSNTDTQYFGPGTRLTVL.